This is a list of T cell receptor beta chains from one sample in a study of OX40 agonist ivuxolimab in advanced cancers. Assay used: immunoSEQ multiplex PCR; TCRdb lists only in-frame clones, some missing. The sample includes around 70,000 clones, about 91% of them seen just once. The starting material was CD4+ or CD8+ T cells sorted from blood, obtained in a trial of the OX40 agonist ivuxolimab. The receptors were gathered from an adult with an advanced solid tumor such as melanoma, head and neck, liver or kidney cancer. Each CDR3 is given with its conserved first and last residue. Fields, in order: V gene, J gene, D gene, clone size, CDR3 protein, CDR3 DNA. The D gene is left open where the match is weak. For some rows the clone size is stated as once, few or many, or as a class when expanded; others skip it.

V gene: TRBV28
J gene: TRBJ1-4
D gene: .
clone size: once
CDR3 protein: CASSFSTGPEKLFF
CDR3 DNA: TGTGCCAGCAGTTTCTCTACAGGGCCTGAAAAACTGTTTTTT

V gene: TRBV11-2
J gene: TRBJ2-3
D gene: TRBD2
clone size: .
CDR3 protein: CASSAIAGGLTDTQYF
CDR3 DNA: TGTGCCAGCAGCGCTATAGCGGGGGGGTTAACAGATACGCAGTATTTT

V gene: TRBV7-2
J gene: TRBJ2-1
D gene: TRBD2
clone size: .
CDR3 protein: CASSLDGGEHNEQFF
CDR3 DNA: TGTGCCAGCAGCTTAGACGGGGGGGAACACAATGAGCAGTTCTTC

V gene: TRBV7-9
J gene: TRBJ1-6
D gene: TRBD1
clone size: .
CDR3 protein: CASGGQGTFVPLHF
CDR3 DNA: TGTGCCAGCGGCGGACAGGGTACGTTCGTTCCCCTCCACTTT

V gene: TRBV19
J gene: TRBJ2-1
D gene: TRBD2
clone size: .
CDR3 protein: CASSSRLAGGPNEQFF
CDR3 DNA: TGTGCCAGTAGTAGCAGACTAGCGGGGGGGCCCAATGAGCAGTTCTTC

V gene: TRBV7-9
J gene: TRBJ2-2
D gene: .
clone size: .
CDR3 protein: CASIPGNTGELFF
CDR3 DNA: TGTGCCAGCATTCCCGGGAACACCGGGGAGCTGTTTTTT

V gene: TRBV30
J gene: TRBJ1-1
D gene: .
clone size: .
CDR3 protein: CAWSVSTAEAFF
CDR3 DNA: TGTGCCTGGAGTGTATCGACAGCTGAAGCTTTCTTT

V gene: TRBV7-3
J gene: TRBJ2-1
D gene: TRBD2
clone size: .
CDR3 protein: CASSLGTSGGEQFF
CDR3 DNA: TGTGCCAGCAGCTTAGGGACAAGCGGGGGAGAGCAGTTCTTC

V gene: TRBV27
J gene: TRBJ2-1
D gene: TRBD2
clone size: .
CDR3 protein: CASSPRGLAGFEQFF
CDR3 DNA: TGTGCCAGCAGTCCCAGGGGACTAGCGGGATTCGAGCAGTTCTTC

V gene: TRBV6-1
J gene: TRBJ1-5
D gene: TRBD1
clone size: .
CDR3 protein: CASVQGASSNQPQHF
CDR3 DNA: TGTGCCAGCGTACAGGGGGCTTCGAGCAATCAGCCCCAGCATTTT

V gene: TRBV29-1
J gene: TRBJ1-1
D gene: .
clone size: .
CDR3 protein: CSVEGHMNTEAFF
CDR3 DNA: TGCAGCGTTGAAGGACACATGAACACTGAAGCTTTCTTT

V gene: TRBV30
J gene: TRBJ1-3
D gene: .
clone size: .
CDR3 protein: CARTGRSGNTIYF
CDR3 DNA: TGTGCCCGCACCGGACGGTCTGGAAACACCATATATTTT

V gene: TRBV9
J gene: TRBJ2-2
D gene: .
clone size: .
CDR3 protein: CASSVLAETGELFF
CDR3 DNA: TGTGCCAGCAGCGTGTTGGCGGAAACCGGGGAGCTGTTTTTT

V gene: TRBV6-5
J gene: TRBJ1-4
D gene: .
clone size: .
CDR3 protein: CATKGGDSNEKLFF
CDR3 DNA: TGTGCCACCAAGGGGGGCGACAGTAATGAAAAACTGTTTTTT

V gene: TRBV9
J gene: TRBJ1-2
D gene: .
clone size: once
CDR3 protein: CASSVATTPNYGYTF
CDR3 DNA: TGTGCCAGCAGCGTAGCTACGACCCCTAACTATGGCTACACCTTC

V gene: TRBV19
J gene: TRBJ2-1
D gene: .
clone size: .
CDR3 protein: CASSSSGNEQFF
CDR3 DNA: TGTGCCAGTAGTAGCTCCGGGAATGAGCAGTTCTTC

V gene: TRBV5-6
J gene: TRBJ2-5
D gene: TRBD2
clone size: once
CDR3 protein: CASSSGTSGGPQETQYF
CDR3 DNA: TGTGCCAGCAGTTCCGGGACTAGCGGGGGCCCTCAAGAGACCCAGTACTTC

V gene: TRBV7-3
J gene: TRBJ2-1
D gene: TRBD1
clone size: .
CDR3 protein: CASSKQGAINEQFF
CDR3 DNA: TGTGCCAGCAGCAAACAGGGGGCTATAAATGAGCAGTTCTTC

V gene: TRBV5-1
J gene: TRBJ2-3
D gene: .
clone size: .
CDR3 protein: CASSSDYTDTQYF
CDR3 DNA: TGCGCCAGCAGCTCAGACTACACAGATACGCAGTATTTT

V gene: TRBV7-9
J gene: TRBJ2-7
D gene: .
clone size: few
CDR3 protein: CASSFVAAPTYEQYF
CDR3 DNA: TGTGCCAGCAGCTTCGTCGCCGCACCTACCTACGAGCAGTACTTC

V gene: TRBV27
J gene: TRBJ2-1
D gene: TRBD2
clone size: .
CDR3 protein: CASAPRPGGSYNEQFF
CDR3 DNA: TGTGCCAGCGCCCCGAGGCCCGGGGGGTCCTACAATGAGCAGTTCTTC

V gene: TRBV5-4
J gene: TRBJ2-5
D gene: TRBD2
clone size: .
CDR3 protein: CASSFSGRGKETQYF
CDR3 DNA: TGTGCCAGCAGCTTTAGCGGGAGGGGAAAAGAGACCCAGTACTTC

V gene: TRBV6-1
J gene: TRBJ2-2
D gene: .
clone size: .
CDR3 protein: CASSGSGLNYPGELFF
CDR3 DNA: TGTGCCAGCAGTGGTTCGGGACTTAATTATCCCGGGGAGCTGTTTTTT

V gene: TRBV5-4
J gene: TRBJ2-3
D gene: TRBD1
clone size: .
CDR3 protein: CASRRDRGSDTQYF
CDR3 DNA: TGTGCCAGCAGAAGGGACAGGGGGTCGGATACGCAGTATTTT

V gene: TRBV7-9
J gene: TRBJ1-3
D gene: TRBD1
clone size: .
CDR3 protein: CASKGGGPWGNTIYF
CDR3 DNA: TGTGCCAGCAAAGGGGGCGGGCCGTGGGGAAACACCATATATTTT

V gene: TRBV5-5
J gene: TRBJ1-2
D gene: TRBD1
clone size: .
CDR3 protein: CASSPTGGLSYGYTF
CDR3 DNA: TGTGCCAGCAGTCCGACAGGGGGCCTTAGCTATGGCTACACCTTC

V gene: TRBV5-4
J gene: TRBJ2-7
D gene: TRBD1
clone size: .
CDR3 protein: CASSLKGTVQYF
CDR3 DNA: TGTGCCAGCAGCCTAAAAGGGACAGTCCAGTACTTC

V gene: TRBV15
J gene: TRBJ2-7
D gene: TRBD2
clone size: .
CDR3 protein: CATSRGLADRYEQYF
CDR3 DNA: TGTGCCACCAGCAGGGGACTAGCGGACCGTTACGAGCAGTACTTC

V gene: TRBV19
J gene: TRBJ1-4
D gene: .
clone size: .
CDR3 protein: CASSIMGGEKLFF
CDR3 DNA: TGTGCCAGTAGTATCATGGGGGGAGAAAAACTGTTTTTT

V gene: TRBV6-5
J gene: TRBJ2-7
D gene: TRBD1
clone size: .
CDR3 protein: CASRWTGHYEQYF
CDR3 DNA: TGTGCCAGCAGGTGGACAGGGCATTACGAGCAGTACTTC

V gene: TRBV27
J gene: TRBJ2-3
D gene: TRBD2
clone size: .
CDR3 protein: CASSFFASGRKPRTDTQYF
CDR3 DNA: TGTGCCAGCAGTTTCTTTGCTAGCGGGAGGAAACCTAGGACAGATACGCAGTATTTT

V gene: TRBV29-1
J gene: TRBJ1-1
D gene: .
clone size: .
CDR3 protein: CSSDRLNTEAFF
CDR3 DNA: TGCAGCTCCGATCGTCTGAACACTGAAGCTTTCTTT

V gene: TRBV5-1
J gene: TRBJ2-1
D gene: TRBD2
clone size: .
CDR3 protein: CASSLDVAGGTYEQFF
CDR3 DNA: TGCGCCAGCAGCTTGGATGTTGCGGGGGGGACCTATGAGCAGTTCTTC